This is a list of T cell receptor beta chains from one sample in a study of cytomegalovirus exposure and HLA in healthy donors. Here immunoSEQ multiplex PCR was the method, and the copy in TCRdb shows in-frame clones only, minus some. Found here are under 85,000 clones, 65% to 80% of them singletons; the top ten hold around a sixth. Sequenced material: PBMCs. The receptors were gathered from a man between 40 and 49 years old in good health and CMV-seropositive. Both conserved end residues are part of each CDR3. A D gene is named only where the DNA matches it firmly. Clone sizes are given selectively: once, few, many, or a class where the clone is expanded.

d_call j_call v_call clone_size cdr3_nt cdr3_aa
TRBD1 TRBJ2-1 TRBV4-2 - TGTGCCAGCAGCAGAACAGGGGGTGGGGGCTCCTACAATGAGCAGTTCTTC CASSRTGGGGSYNEQFF
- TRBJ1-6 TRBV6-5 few TGTGCCAGCAGTTACGGGTCCCGGGGTTCACCCCTCCACTTT CASSYGSRGSPLHF
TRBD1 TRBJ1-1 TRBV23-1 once TGCGCCAGCAGTCAATCGGGGGACAGGAACACTGAAGCTTTCTTT CASSQSGDRNTEAFF
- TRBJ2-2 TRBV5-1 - TGCGCCAGCAGCTTGGAGGGCGGGGACACCGGGGAGCTGTTTTTT CASSLEGGDTGELFF
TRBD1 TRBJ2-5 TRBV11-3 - TGTGCCAGCAGCTTGTTAGGGGGCTTAGAGACCCAGTACTTC CASSLLGGLETQYF
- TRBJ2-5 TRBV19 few TGTGCCAGTAGTATGAGGCTCGGAGGTGAGACCCAGTACTTC CASSMRLGGETQYF
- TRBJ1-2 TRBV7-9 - TGTGCCAGCAGCTTTGTCGGGGTTGATGGCTACACCTTC CASSFVGVDGYTF
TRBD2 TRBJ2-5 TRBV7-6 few TGTGCCAGCAGCTTGGGACTAGCGGGAGAGACCCAGTACTTC CASSLGLAGETQYF
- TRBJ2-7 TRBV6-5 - TGTGCCAGCAGTTACCGGGGAGACGAGCAGTACTTC CASSYRGDEQYF
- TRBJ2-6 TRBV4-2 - TGTGCCAGCAGCCAAGCATCCCCCAGGGTACAAAGTGGGGCCAACGTCCTGACTTTC CASSQASPRVQSGANVLTF
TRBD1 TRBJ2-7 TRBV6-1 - TGTGCCAGCAGTAAAGGGACAGGGAAGGTGTACGAGCAGTACTTC CASSKGTGKVYEQYF
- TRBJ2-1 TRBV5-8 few TGTGCCAGCAGCTTGGGGGCAGGGGTGTACAATGAGCAGTTCTTC CASSLGAGVYNEQFF
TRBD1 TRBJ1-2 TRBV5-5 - TGTGCCAGCACCCTAAACCCAGGGGGTTATGGCTACACCTTC CASTLNPGGYGYTF
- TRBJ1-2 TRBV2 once TGTGCCAGCAGTGCAGGAACTAACTATGGCTACACCTTC CASSAGTNYGYTF
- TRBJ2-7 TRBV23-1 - TGCGCCAGCAGTCAATCTTTCACCTACGAGCAGTACTTC CASSQSFTYEQYF
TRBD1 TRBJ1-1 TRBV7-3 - TGTGCCAGCAGCTCACAGGGGACTGAAGCTTTCTTT CASSSQGTEAFF
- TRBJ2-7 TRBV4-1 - TGCGCCAGCAGCCAATCACACAGGGTTATGTACGAGCAGTACTTC CASSQSHRVMYEQYF
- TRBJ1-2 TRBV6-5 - TGTGCCAGCAGCCGTTTTGTGGGGAGTGGCTATGGCTACACCTTC CASSRFVGSGYGYTF
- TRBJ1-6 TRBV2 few TGTGCCAGCAGTGACAGTTACAATTCACCCCTCCACTTT CASSDSYNSPLHF
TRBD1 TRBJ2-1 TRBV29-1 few TGCAGCGCCTGTTGGGGGACAGGGGGCAATGAGCAGTTCTTC CSACWGTGGNEQFF